A few counts support the clone carrying this T cell receptor beta chain. A second about 7 to 11 cycle PCR used barcoded and J-beta primers. Template switching added a 12-random-nucleotide identifier to every cDNA molecule. Each CDR3 protein gets one entry after TCRdb re-called the 5' RACE reads with MiXCR. This sample carries approximately 810,000 distinct CDR3 sequences, under 35% of them seen once, and the ten largest clones take 17%. This record belongs to a study of blood T cells in healthy people across ages. Per germline, CDR1 MNHEY and CDR2 SVGEGT. Trimming stripped 2 bases from V and 2 bases from J, with 15 bases between. The CDR3 is 16 amino acids.

Input material: blood. The TCR was taken from an elderly woman in good health. This chain joins TRBV6-2 or TRBV6-3 and TRBJ1-2; D gene uncertain. CDR3 coding DNA: TGTGCCAGCAGTTACGCGGGAGCCGGACTAAACTATGGCTACACCTTC. It yields the protein CASSYAGAGLNYGYTF.